This entry lists 19 T cell receptor beta chains sequenced from one sample in a study of T-cell memory formation after mild COVID-19. Each CDR3 protein is one row after TCRdb ran MiXCR on the 5' RACE reads. The table includes hundreds of thousands of distinct CDR3 sequences, roughly 20% detected once. The sample taken for sequencing was PBMCs or a T cell subset sorted from them (not recorded which). Source of these receptors: an adult woman who had mild COVID-19 (a few samples of this study predate the infection). Cell type and time point are not known.

This clonotype was recorded a few times. The rearrangement uses TRBV5-5 and TRBJ2-4; 8 positions agree with TRBD2. Trimming cost V 4 bases and J 7 bases; bases outside gene matches: 16. Germline V gene lookup returns CDR1 SGHKS and CDR2 YYEKEE (reference sequence). The CDR3 runs 17 residues. CDR3 nucleotides: TGTGCCAGCAGCCTCCCGACTAGCGATGAGGGGTGGAACATTCAGTACTTC. Its translation: CASSLPTSDEGWNIQYF.

As DNA, the CDR3 is TGTGCCAGCAGCCAGGGCACAAACACCGGGGAGCTGTTTTTT. Translated: CASSQGTNTGELFF. The rearrangement joins TRBV7-3 to TRBJ2-2; TRBD1 is a possible D gene (5 bases). The V end was cut by 5 bases, the J end by 2 bases, with 9 bases between. The length of the CDR3 is 14 residues. The germline V gene has CDR1 SGHTA and CDR2 FQGTGA. The complete variable domain, with remaining parts taken from reference TRBV7-3 and TRBJ2-2, reads GAGVSQTPSNKVTEKGKYVELRCDPISGHTALYWYRQSLGQGPEFLIYFQGTGAADDSGLPNDRFFAVRPEGSVSTLKIQRTERGDSAVYLCASSQGTNTGELFFGEGSRLTVL.

The chain joins TRBV5-1 to TRBJ1-2, with D unclear. This CDR3 has 14 residues. Germline V gives CDR1 SGHRS, CDR2 YFSETQ. V lost 1 base and J lost 0, with 7 bases in between. The CDR3 DNA sequence: TGCGCCAGCAGCTTGCAGGATTCTAACTATGGCTACACCTTC. It specifies CASSLQDSNYGYTF. Filled out from reference TRBV5-1 and TRBJ1-2, the complete variable domain reads KAGVTQTPRYLIKTRGQQVTLSCSPISGHRSVSWYQQTPGQGLQFLFEYFSETQRNKGNFPGRFSGRQFSNSRSEMNVSTLELGDSALYLCASSLQDSNYGYTFGSGTRLTVV.

The chain employs TRBV6-5 and TRBJ2-7; the match to TRBD1 covers 9 bases. Trimming cost V 4 bases and J 0 bases; bases outside gene matches: 7. The CDR3 contains 16 residues. The germline CDR1 and CDR2 sequences are MNHEY and SVGAGI. The chain's CDR3 is CASSSRQGESSYEQYF. The CDR3 coding sequence is TGTGCCAGCAGTTCAAGACAGGGGGAGAGCTCCTACGAGCAGTACTTC.

The V gene is TRBV21-1, the J gene TRBJ1-5; TRBD1, the D gene given by the table, was not confirmed from the DNA. TRBV21-1 represents a pseudogene. This CDR3 region has 15 residues. The CDR3 sequence is CASSKRGQLNQPQHF. Here the CDR3 DNA reads TGTGCCAGCAGCAAAAGGGGACAGCTCAATCAGCCCCAGCATTTT.

CDR3 coding DNA: TGTGCCAGCAGCCGATGGACTAGCGGGAGAACAAATGAGCAGTTCTTC. Translated, it gives CASSRWTSGRTNEQFF. The chain recombines TRBV3-1 with TRBJ2-1, with 13 bases aligning to TRBD2. Trimming cost V 4 bases and J 7 bases; bases outside gene matches: 7. The V gene's germline CDR1 is LGHDT and CDR2 YNNKEL (reference sequence). The CDR3 consists of 16 residues.

The chain combines TRBV12-3 or TRBV12-4 with TRBJ2-2; TRBD1 matches 9 bases. The CDR3 extends over 15 amino acids. The junction had 6 bases not matched to a gene; V was cut back by 5 bases and J by 5 bases. CDR3 protein: CASSLGQGLTGELFF. CDR3 sequence (DNA): TGTGCCAGCAGTCTAGGACAGGGGTTAACCGGGGAGCTGTTTTTT.

This chain links TRBV5-1 with TRBJ1-1; D gene ambiguous. The CDR3 sequence is 14 residues long. The germline gives CDR1 SGHRS, CDR2 YFSETQ. Between the trimmed V and J ends, which lost 1 base and 0 bases, there was a span of 7 bases. The CDR3 protein is CASSLQALNTEAFF. The DNA for the CDR3 is TGCGCCAGCAGCTTGCAGGCCTTGAACACTGAAGCTTTCTTT.

The chain links TRBV18 to TRBJ1-2; D gene unclear. Germline loops: CDR1 KGHSH, CDR2 LQKENI. Trimming removed 3 bases from V and 5 bases from J, with 10 bases in between. This CDR3 contains 13 residues. The CDR3 DNA follows: TGTGCCAGCTCACCCCGAGAAGTGTATGGCTACACCTTC. Translation gives CASSPREVYGYTF.

The chain joins TRBV7-2 to TRBJ1-1; possibly TRBD1 for D (6 bases). The V gene's germline CDR1 is SGHTA and CDR2 FQGNSA. The CDR3 covers 16 residues. V was pared by 0 bases and J by 5 bases, with 16 bases between. The CDR3 here is CASSLAEGGTGTEAFF. In nucleotides, the CDR3 is TGTGCCAGCAGCTTAGCAGAAGGGGGAACGGGAACTGAAGCTTTCTTT. Using reference TRBV7-2 and TRBJ1-1 for the parts outside the CDR3, the full variable domain is GAGVSQSPSNKVTEKGKDVELRCDPISGHTALYWYRQSLGQGLEFLIYFQGNSAPDKSGLPSDRFSAERTGGSVSTLTIQRTQQEDSAVYLCASSLAEGGTGTEAFFGQGTRLTVV.

J is TRBJ2-2 and V is TRBV7-2; tentative D call: TRBD2 (6 bases). The CDR3 runs 13 residues. V lost 8 bases and J 2 bases, leaving 9 bases between the germline ends. CDR1 SGHTA and CDR2 FQGNSA come from the germline V gene. CDR3 DNA: TGTGCCAGCGCCGGGAGAAACACCGGGGAGCTGTTTTTT. It codes for CASAGRNTGELFF.

This rearrangement joins TRBV12-3 or TRBV12-4 to TRBJ2-7; 8 bases fit TRBD2. This CDR3 has 15 amino acids. V was pared by 3 bases and J by 1 base, with 5 bases of the junction left unmatched. CDR3 nucleotides: TGTGCCAGCAGTTTCAGCGGGAGCCCATCCTACGAGCAGTACTTC. It specifies CASSFSGSPSYEQYF.

This clonotype was found a few times. One end of the junction is discordant with germline, which a read error may explain. V and J are TRBV11-1 and TRBJ2-7; 8 nucleotides line up with TRBD2. Germline V gene data show CDR1 as SGHAT and CDR2 as FQDESV (reference sequence). The CDR3 is 15 amino acids. The CDR3 DNA sequence: TGTGCCAGCAGCCGTTCCGGGACTAGATCCTCCGAGCAGTACTTC. Residues: CASSRSGTRSSEQYF.

The chain uses TRBV5-8 and TRBJ2-5, with TRBD2 as a possible D gene (5 bases). This CDR3 contains 15 residues. Germline CDR1 SGHTS, CDR2 YDEGEE. V was trimmed by 0 bases and J by 5 bases, leaving 14 bases between them. For the CDR3, the DNA is TGTGCCAGCAGCTTGGCTGTCACCGGGATTGAGACCCAGTACTTC. Protein sequence: CASSLAVTGIETQYF.

The chain is built from TRBV3-1 and TRBJ2-5; TRBD2 is a possible D gene (6 bases). Germline V lookup: CDR1 LGHDT, CDR2 YNNKEL (reference sequence). There are 15 residues in the CDR3. V was cut by 4 bases and J by 5 bases, with 17 bases left in between. The CDR3 DNA is TGTGCCAGCAGCCCCCGGGACTCAGCGGCGGAGACCCAGTACTTC. It translates to CASSPRDSAAETQYF.

V and J are TRBV27 and TRBJ2-2; 10 nucleotides match TRBD1. Germline CDR1 reads MNHEY; CDR2 reads SMNVEV (reference sequence). This CDR3 has 15 amino acids. Trimming took 5 bases from V and 5 from J; bases not matched to a gene: 5. Here the CDR3 reads CASSTGTGETGELFF. The CDR3 DNA is TGTGCCAGCAGTACGGGGACAGGGGAAACCGGGGAGCTGTTTTTT.

This clonotype came up a few times. The chain combines TRBV5-1 with TRBJ2-4; 9 bases are a match to TRBD2. Per germline, CDR1 SGHRS and CDR2 YFSETQ. V lost 0 bases, J lost 8 bases, and 6 bases stayed unmatched. The CDR3 extends over 15 amino acids. This CDR3 is CASSLDLTSGDIQYF. The DNA for the CDR3 is TGCGCCAGCAGCTTGGATTTGACTAGCGGAGACATTCAGTACTTC. Full variable domain (missing parts from reference TRBV5-1 and TRBJ2-4): KAGVTQTPRYLIKTRGQQVTLSCSPISGHRSVSWYQQTPGQGLQFLFEYFSETQRNKGNFPGRFSGRQFSNSRSEMNVSTLELGDSALYLCASSLDLTSGDIQYFGAGTRLSVL.

This clonotype occurred a few times. The chain links TRBV28 to TRBJ2-7, with D tentatively TRBD1 (7 bases). Germline V gene data show CDR1 as MDHEN and CDR2 as SYDVKM. This CDR3 has 19 amino acids. Deletions cut 4 bases from V and 0 bases from J, with 25 bases between. In nucleotides, the CDR3 is TGTGCCAGCAGTTGGGGGGTTCGTCGTGCCGGGACAGTCTCCTACGAGCAGTACTTC. Translation: CASSWGVRRAGTVSYEQYF.

In nucleotides, the CDR3 is TGTGCCAGCAGTCGGGGGGAGCTGTTTTTT. Protein product: CASSRGELFF. This chain links TRBV6-2 or TRBV6-3 with TRBJ2-2; D call uncertain. The germline CDR1 and CDR2 sequences are MNHEY and SVGEGT. V was clipped by 5 bases and J by 8 bases, with 3 bases between them. This CDR3 is 10 amino acids long.